The 3 T cell receptor beta chains reported below all come from one sample, sequenced in a study of beta chain features in type 1 diabetes. Study-wide results and caveats: Significant though moderate, a shortening of TCRB CDR3s appeared in all four CD4+ subsets of Type 1 diabetes patients.

Of the isolated RNA, all was reverse transcribed, and so the sequenced material was expressed TCRB transcripts. TCRdb keeps only in-frame clones here, not all; method: immunoSEQ multiplex PCR. This table holds 85,000 to 110,000 clones, around 30% found once. Antigen specificity for these receptors is unknown. Material for sequencing was central memory CD4+ T cells from blood. Receptor source: a woman younger than 30 with type 1 diabetes.

This clone was counted only a few times. The V gene is TRBV19, the J gene TRBJ1-2; D gene uncertain. The ends were cut back, 6 bases at V and 2 bases at J, with 13 bases in the middle. Per germline, CDR1 LNHDA and CDR2 SQIVND (reference sequence). This CDR3 has 14 residues. The CDR3 region has the DNA TGTGCCAGTAGACGGAGTGGAGGGAACTATGGCTACACCTTC. Protein product: CASRRSGGNYGYTF.

The V call is TRBV7-2, the J call TRBJ2-3; 9 bases line up with TRBD1. CDR1 and CDR2 from the germline V gene are SGHTA and FQGNSA. The CDR3 is 15 amino acids. After removal of 2 bases from V and 1 base from J, the junction contained 1 base not matched to a gene. The CDR3 DNA follows: TGTGCCAGCAGCTTACGGACAGGGGGCACAGATACGCAGTATTTT. Amino acid sequence: CASSLRTGGTDTQYF.

V usage is TRBV7-3 and J usage is TRBJ2-1; D might be TRBD2 (6 bases). The CDR3 extends over 14 amino acids. Germline V gene lookup returns CDR1 SGHTA and CDR2 FQGTGA. V dropped 5 bases and J dropped 9 bases, with 17 bases sitting between them. CDR3: CASSRSAGWGEQFF. The CDR3 coding sequence is TGTGCCAGCAGCCGCTCGGCGGGATGGGGTGAGCAGTTCTTC.